The present T cell receptor (beta chain) was sequenced within a study of cytomegalovirus exposure and HLA in healthy donors (dated by TCRdb to the late 2010s). Turning to the overall study: An earlier analysis of about 530 of the donors reported approximately 260 Gb of sequence data and around 100 million unique TCR beta sequences obtained from 150 million to 200 million T cells. An early release covering about 600 HLA-typed donors comprised approximately 300 gigabases of sequencing data and about 90 million unique TCR sequences. Of the 350 to 450 genotyped donors, more than 75% were placed in the genetic ancestry cluster associated with self-reported Caucasian donors. The study aimed to test whether cataloging public T cell receptors could reveal signatures of past pathogen exposure. The T cell repertoires of under 700 subjects were profiled by immunosequencing and related to cytomegalovirus serostatus. Along with the approximately 650-subject first cohort, a separate validation cohort of around 110 different subjects was used. To predict cytomegalovirus infection status, the study brought together high-throughput TCR immunosequencing, statistical association of individual TCRs with disease status, and machine learning. In a later analysis, previously published TCR beta repertoires from hundreds of donors were re-analyzed and high-resolution HLA genotyping was added so that TCR occurrence patterns could be studied. Rather than using new phenotypic data, the later analysis identified candidate immune exposures from TCR beta sequences and from how often those sequences occurred across donors. An earlier analysis of some 500 of the donors used high-throughput TCR beta sequencing to judge whether each TCR beta V gene segment behaved as functional or pseudogenic. Donor age, sex, ethnicity and CMV serostatus were compiled together with the repertoire data. A later genetic analysis used genome-wide SNP genotypes for 398 of the 666 donors, treating that subset as a discovery cohort. All discovery cohort repertoires had been generated on a single sequencing platform. HLA typing covered class I and class II loci at four-digit resolution. The number of typed donors differed by locus: 629-630 for A, B, C, DRB1 and DQB1; some 500 for DQA1; approximately 600 for DPA1; and about 470 for DPB1. A handful of DR-DQ haplotypes were treated as single units for association and clustering because of strong linkage in the cohort. Across around 400 genotyped donors of the cohort, an average of about 240,000 unique TCR beta nucleotide sequences per donor were sequenced, and 15% to 20% of those sequences were non-productive. Study-wide conclusions, independent of this receptor: Roughly uniform sequencing depth across donors was assumed in presence/absence analyses, although this assumption may not hold. The classifier was reported to diagnose cytomegalovirus status with high specificity and sensitivity in both the original cohort and the validation cohort. A later analysis found that TCR association rates varied across HLA loci, with DRB1 alleles showing the most associated TCRs and HLA-C alleles the fewest. Because some donors lacked HLA typing at each locus, the association tests relied only on the typed subset. The 87-base-pair reads could not distinguish some IMGT-functional V segments, including TRBV6-2 and TRBV6-3, so those segments were excluded. A later analysis found that most CMV-associated TCR beta chains appeared HLA-restricted, with HLA associations seemingly driven largely by CMV exposure. According to a later analysis, parvovirus B19, influenza, CMV and Epstein-Barr virus appeared linked to several top co-occurrence clusters. Most TCR sequences were seen in very few donors, while some public TCRs were found in many individuals. Correlated functional status among segregating V segments might be attributable to linkage disequilibrium, but an unknown experimental factor could not be ruled out. According to the authors, the approach could potentially be generalized to other disease states and immunological phenotypes. The study listed 164 TCR beta chains as associated with cytomegalovirus. Strong co-occurrence of HLA alleles, especially DR and DQ, made assigning TCR associations to individual alleles difficult. Compared with equally common non-associated chains, HLA-associated TCR beta chains in a later analysis were more clonally expanded and had lower generation probabilities. Because counts were too low, roughly 16 rarely observed V segments, including chromosome 9 orphons, were excluded from the earlier analysis of under 650 of the donors. A cluster of highly shared sequence variants was judged likely to be a technical artifact of the sequencing pipeline. In a later analysis, around 17,000 TCR beta sequences were associated with specific HLA alleles at a false discovery rate of 0.05. The cohort was sequenced for TCR beta chains only, and without alpha or paired-chain data the features that could be detected were limited. According to a later genetic analysis, donors in an Asian-associated ancestry cluster had fewer N-insertions in productive TCRs than the roughly 670-donor mean. An association between a missense DCLRE1C variant and V-gene and J-gene trimming of TCR beta chains was found in a later genetic analysis and replicated in an independent cohort. A further reported finding was that TCR beta sequences accurately predicted the HLA-A and HLA-B alleles for most subjects in the first cohort. CMV serostatus was the only immune exposure information available for the cohort. In vitro tests confirmed that a few of the cytomegalovirus-associated TCR beta chains recognize cytomegalovirus antigens. In an earlier analysis of approximately 590 of the donors, most TCR beta V segments appeared in productive rearrangements about 87% or about 30% of the time, broadly matching IMGT annotations.

The cohort consisted of 666 healthy bone marrow donors. Cohort members were all nominally healthy when sampled, although unrecorded immune exposures were likely present. The donor was CMV seropositive and belonged to the group of some 290 seropositive cohort members. A peripheral blood sample was provided by each donor, and peripheral blood mononuclear cells were used for TCR beta sequencing. The Qiagen DNeasy Blood Extraction Kit was used to extract genomic DNA from the blood cell samples. V was cut back by 2 bases and J by 3 bases, leaving a gap of 22 bases between them. Counted from cysteine to phenylalanine, this CDR3 has 19 amino acids. Kept here is only the CDR3 DNA, which spans 57 bases and is read in frame from base 1. Looking up the germline V gene (reference sequence) yields CDR1 SSHAT and CDR2 FNYEAQ. Notes on this clone: Its antigen remains unidentified. No much larger clone is present one base from it, and per-base qualities are unavailable.

The protocol used for the library was the immunoSEQ multiplex PCR assay. For the multiplex PCR, a mixture combining 60 forward primers for TCR Vbeta segments and 13 reverse primers for TCR Jbeta segments was used. The CDR3 region of rearranged TCR beta genes was amplified from genomic DNA with a multiplex PCR assay. On the Illumina HiSeq System, the amplified TCR beta libraries were sequenced as 87-base-pair reads. As for how the authors treated the data: A later analysis tallied roughly 78 million unique TCR beta chains across the 610 or so repertoires, and roughly 11 million of those chains were shared by two or more donors. Raw reads were error-corrected and collapsed into unique sequences by a nearest-neighbor algorithm in which closely related sequences were merged to remove PCR and sequencing errors. V, D and J gene segments were assigned by aligning CDR3 sequences to IMGT reference sequences. For a sequence to be retained, a match of at least six nucleotides was required to both a V gene segment and a J gene segment. A rearrangement counted as productive if the CDR3 had no stop codons and remained in frame with V and J, and every other rearrangement counted as non-productive. Following IMGT convention, CDR3 was defined as the stretch from the second conserved V-encoded cysteine to the conserved J-encoded phenylalanine. Sequences without an unambiguous match to a single V gene segment were excluded from the earlier analysis of approximately 600 of the donors. In an earlier analysis of 587 of the donors, V segments were called functional above 56.7% productive rearrangements and were called segregating when the between-donor standard deviation exceeded 5%. A statistical classification framework was developed to diagnose cytomegalovirus status using the catalog of TCR beta chain sequences. V and J gene assignment, in a later analysis, came from comparing TCR nucleotide sequences with IMGT/GENE-DB human TR gene sequences. In a later analysis, CDR3 sequences and most-parsimonious VDJ recombination scenarios were assigned using the TCRdist pipeline. In a later analysis, every TCR beta chain was defined by the combination of its CDR3 amino acid sequence and its V-gene family, and reads without a unique V-gene family were dropped. A later analysis removed several hundred highly shared, low-generation-probability nucleotide sequences to deal with suspected cross-contamination and a sequencing artifact. In a later analysis, a clonal expansion index was calculated for each public chain from normalized within-repertoire ranks of inferred template counts. A later analysis computed generation probabilities with a VDJ recombination model fitted to out-of-frame rearrangements, and checked the results against IGoR. In a later analysis, hypergeometric tests were used to score TCR-TCR, TCR-HLA and TCR-CMV co-occurrence, with a repertoire-size bias correction applied to TCR pairs. A later analysis estimated false discovery rates by permuting HLA or CMV assignments 20 times. A later analysis grouped co-occurring TCRs with DBSCAN, adding TCRdist sequence similarity when clustering within HLA-allele-positive subsets. For co-occurrence clustering, repertoires with fewer than 30,000 or more than 120,000 public chains were excluded, along with 4 to 6 repertoires with anomalous nucleotide sharing. As stored in TCRdb, this immuneACCESS dataset retains in-frame rearrangements with V and J assigned. A fraction of the clones does not appear; measured against another copy, unresolved V genes explain less than half of the discrepancy, and the remainder lacks a known reason. Clonal size and the V and J genes are those of that table, whereas D and trimming came from the DNA. The sample yields 100,000 to 150,000 clones; over 65% were counted once. Roughly 10% of the sample is taken by the ten largest.

The receptor's source is a man aged 25-40 years in good health and CMV-seropositive. The specimen sequenced was PBMCs. Recombination joined TRBV7-7 with TRBJ2-2, with the identity of the D gene unclear. The CDR3 loop reads CASSLSSKLPLGHTGELFF. The DNA sequence follows: TGTGCCAGCAGCTTAAGCTCCAAACTACCCCTTGGTCACACCGGGGAGCTGTTTTTT.